Listed below are T cell receptor beta chains from one sample, sequenced in a study of blood T cell repertoires in COVID-19. Method: immunoSEQ multiplex PCR; TCRdb's copy keeps in-frame clones and lacks some. This table has more than 250,000 clones, more than 70% appearing once. Sequencing was done on a sample of peripheral blood. The receptor source for this set is a woman in her 50s with acute or convalescent COVID-19. Each CDR3 is given with its conserved first and last residue. The D gene is left open where the match is weak. A row's size may be missing; if present it is once, few, many or a size class.

V gene,clone size,J gene,D gene,CDR3 DNA,CDR3 protein
TRBV28,NA,TRBJ2-5,NA,TGTGCCAGCAGCACTTTAGGGGTTGAAGAGACCCAGTACTTC,CASSTLGVEETQYF
TRBV5-1,once,TRBJ2-3,NA,TGCGCCAGCAAGGGTTCTAGCGGCACAGATACGCAGTATTTT,CASKGSSGTDTQYF
TRBV5-5,NA,TRBJ2-7,NA,TGTGCCAGCAGAACCAGCGTATGGGAGTACTACGAGCAGTACTTC,CASRTSVWEYYEQYF
TRBV24-1,few,TRBJ2-1,NA,TGTGCCACCAGTGATTCGTGGACTGGGAGAGGGTACAATGAGCAGTTCTTC,CATSDSWTGRGYNEQFF
TRBV7-2,NA,TRBJ1-5,NA,TGTGCCAGCAGCTTGGACAGTTATTATAGCAATCAGCCCCAGCATTTT,CASSLDSYYSNQPQHF
TRBV30,NA,TRBJ1-1,TRBD1,TGTGCCTGGAGTTGGACAGGGGGCACTGAAGCTTTCTTT,CAWSWTGGTEAFF
TRBV9,NA,TRBJ2-3,TRBD2,TGTGCCAGCGGGATCGGGACGGGAGGGCCAGATACGCAGTATTTT,CASGIGTGGPDTQYF
TRBV5-1,NA,TRBJ2-7,NA,TGCGCCAGCAGCTCCCTTGCGACTCCCTCCTACGAGCAGTACTTC,CASSSLATPSYEQYF
TRBV18,NA,TRBJ1-4,NA,TGTGCCAGCTCACCATCATCAGGAATTAATGAAAAACTGTTTTTT,CASSPSSGINEKLFF
TRBV5-1,NA,TRBJ2-4,TRBD1,TGCGCCAGCAGCTTGGTAGGACAGGACCTTGCCAAAAACATTCAGTACTTC,CASSLVGQDLAKNIQYF
TRBV28,once,TRBJ1-2,NA,TGTGCCAGCAGTTTGGAGGACGCCGAGGGCTATGGCTACACCTTC,CASSLEDAEGYGYTF
TRBV12-3/TRBV12-4,once,TRBJ1-2,TRBD1,TGTGCCAGCAGACCGACAGGGATCACCGGCTACACCTTC,CASRPTGITGYTF
TRBV28,NA,TRBJ2-3,TRBD2,TGTGCCTATGGGACTAGCGGGAGGACAGATACGCAGTATTTT,CAYGTSGRTDTQYF
TRBV30,NA,TRBJ1-1,NA,TGTGCCTGGAGTGTACCCGGGGGTGGAACTGAAGCTTTCTTT,CAWSVPGGGTEAFF
TRBV5-8,NA,TRBJ2-5,NA,TGTGCCAGCAGCCCCACAGGACAAGAGACCCAGTACTTC,CASSPTGQETQYF
TRBV7-6,NA,TRBJ2-4,TRBD2,TGTGCCAGCAGCTTAGGGAGAGGTCGCGGGAGTAACATTCAGTACTTC,CASSLGRGRGSNIQYF
TRBV12-5,NA,TRBJ2-5,TRBD1,TGTGCTAGTGGTTTGGTACATACCGTCTGGGACAGCCAAGAGACCCAGTACTTC,CASGLVHTVWDSQETQYF
TRBV6-2/TRBV6-3,NA,TRBJ1-1,NA,TGTGCCAGCAGTTATGGGGAGGAGGACACTGAAGCTTTCTTT,CASSYGEEDTEAFF
TRBV5-4,NA,TRBJ1-5,NA,TGTGCCAGCAGCTTCCCGGATCAGCCCCAGCATTTT,CASSFPDQPQHF